Listed below are T cell receptor beta chains from one sample, sequenced in a study of breast tumors, draining lymph nodes, adjacent tissues. Each CDR3 protein gets one entry after TCRdb re-called the multiplex PCR reads with MiXCR. The sample records 60,000 to 75,000 distinct CDR3 sequences, 57% being singletons. Material for sequencing was breast tumor tissue. All receptors come from a female donor with breast cancer. Some clones in this sample may be carry-over from other donors' samples. CDR3s include the opening cysteine and the closing phenylalanine or tryptophan. Each record gives: J gene, D gene, V gene, clone size, CDR3 DNA, CDR3 protein. D genes are given only for firm matches. Expanded clones are given a class, and other clones once, few, many or no size at all.

TRBJ2-3	TRBD1	TRBV29-1	many	TGCAGCGTTGAACCCCGGGACAGGGGGAGAGATACGCAGTATTTT	CSVEPRDRGRDTQYF
TRBJ2-5	NA	TRBV7-9	NA	TGTGCCAGCAGCTTAGTGGGTTTCCAAGAGACCCAGTACTTC	CASSLVGFQETQYF
TRBJ2-1	NA	TRBV5-6	many	TGTGCCAGCAGCTTGGGGCGGGGCAATGAGCAGTTCTTC	CASSLGRGNEQFF
TRBJ2-3	NA	TRBV6-6	many	TGTGCCTCCTATTATTCCGGCACAGATACGCAGTATTTT	CASYYSGTDTQYF
TRBJ2-3	TRBD2	TRBV2	NA	TGTGCCAGCAGGGGGGGACTAGCGGGAGCGGCTGATACGCAGTATTTT	CASRGGLAGAADTQYF
TRBJ1-5	NA	TRBV20-1	NA	TGCAGTGCTAGCGTCAGGGAGGATCAGCCCCAGCATTTT	CSASVREDQPQHF
TRBJ2-7	NA	TRBV20-1	NA	TGCAGTGCTACCCCAAGGTCCTACGAGCAGTACTTC	CSATPRSYEQYF
TRBJ2-7	NA	TRBV15	NA	TGTGCCACCAGCAGAGAGGTTCGCTCCTACGAGCAGTACTTC	CATSREVRSYEQYF
TRBJ2-2	NA	TRBV20-1	NA	TGCAGTGCTACGGACGGGAGCACCGGGGAGCCGTTTTTT	CSATDGSTGEPFF
TRBJ1-4	NA	TRBV20-1	NA	TGCAGTGCTAGAGACGGGAATGAAAAACTGTTTTTT	CSARDGNEKLFF
TRBJ2-3	TRBD2	TRBV20-1	many	TGCAGTGCTAGAGAAAGACTAGCTGGGATGCAGTATTTT	CSARERLAGMQYF
TRBJ1-3	TRBD1	TRBV2	NA	TGTGCCAGCAGTGGAGTTTCGAAGGGGGCGCGAGGAGACACCATATATTTT	CASSGVSKGARGDTIYF
TRBJ2-3	TRBD2	TRBV7-3	NA	TGTGCCAGCAGCTTAACCCGGACTAGGACAGATACGCAGTATTTT	CASSLTRTRTDTQYF
TRBJ2-3	NA	TRBV5-1	NA	TGCGCCAGCAGCTCCGCGGGGACCGGGGGCACAGATACGCAGTATTTT	CASSSAGTGGTDTQYF
TRBJ2-2	NA	TRBV7-3	once	TGTGCCAGCAGCTTACCACCACGCGGGGAGCTGTTTTTT	CASSLPPRGELFF
TRBJ2-1	NA	TRBV10-2	NA	TGCGCCAGCCCCCCCCCGGGGGCTGAGCAGTTCTTC	CASPPPGAEQFF
TRBJ1-6	NA	TRBV20-1	many	TGCAGTGCTAGAACGGGGGGCCGATCCTATAATTCACCCCTCCACTTT	CSARTGGRSYNSPLHF
TRBJ2-1	NA	TRBV7-2	many	TGTGCCAGCAGCTTAGATGGCGGACCCTACAATGAGCAGTTCTTC	CASSLDGGPYNEQFF
TRBJ2-1	TRBD2	TRBV28	NA	TGTGCCAGCAGTCCGCCTCCGGGACTAGCGGGTTCTGAGCAGTTCTTC	CASSPPPGLAGSEQFF
TRBJ2-1	NA	TRBV5-6	many	TGTGCCAGCAGCTTGGGACCTTCGTTGAATGAGCAGTTCTTC	CASSLGPSLNEQFF
TRBJ1-6	TRBD1	TRBV10-3	NA	TGTGCCATCAGTGGACAGGGTGAAGGACCTCAAGGGACACCCCTCCACTTT	CAISGQGEGPQGTPLHF
TRBJ1-6	NA	TRBV12-3/TRBV12-4	NA	TGTGCCAGCAGTCCCAGCGGGAGCAAGAATTCACCCCTCCACTTT	CASSPSGSKNSPLHF